The entry below describes one T cell receptor beta chain. What it recognizes is unknown. In germline, CDR1 is MNHEY, CDR2 SVGEGT. V shed 7 bases and J shed 4 bases, with 14 bases lying between them. There are 13 residues in the CDR3. TCRdb called the RACE reads again in MiXCR, with one record for every CDR3 protein. The repertoire holds more than 95,000 distinct CDR3 sequences, with less than 40% as singletons. Specified time point: patch test 3, about 24 weeks after DPC sensitization. Stated treatment: therapeutic diphenylcyclopropenone sensitization with weekly scalp DPC. Prior to application of each patch test, blood was drawn. Alopecia patients, 18 to 70 years old and DPC-suitable, served as donors. This sample stems from a study of human T cells and chemical hapten exposure. Whole-study findings and limits: There was no change with DPC sensitization in TCRs above 1 in 1000 frequency. The count of PT1 expanded TCRs correlated positively with patch test score.

The sequenced sample was whole blood, obtained in connection with sensitization to the hapten diphenylcyclopropenone (DPC). This TCR was sampled from a man in his forties or fifties with alopecia areata. Some clones in this sample may be carry-over from other donors' samples. The gene calls are TRBV6-2 or TRBV6-3 and TRBJ2-7; no firm D call. The CDR3 DNA reads as TGTGCCAGCATCCATCCGACAAAGTACGAGCAGTACTTC. Its translation is CASIHPTKYEQYF.